Below are 15 T cell receptor beta chains sequenced from a single sample in a study of CD8+ T cells in alopecia areata. Extraction and reverse transcription of RNA yielded cDNA as the sequencing template. The table came from immunoSEQ multiplex PCR; TCRdb's copy has only in-frame clones and leaves some out. The table shows approximately 150,000 clones, with 51% occurring only once. The sample in question was CD4+ T cells sorted from blood, obtained at week 0. These receptors were taken from a human donor with alopecia areata.

The chain couples TRBV25-1 to TRBJ2-2, with 7 nucleotides matching TRBD2. CDR1 is MGHDK and CDR2 is SYGVNS in the germline V gene. This CDR3 is 17 amino acids long. With 1 base clipped from V and 6 bases from J, the junction kept 11 bases outside the gene matches. The CDR3: CASSELGGAGEAGELFF. CDR3 nucleotides: TGTGCCAGCAGTGAATTAGGTGGGGCGGGAGAGGCCGGGGAGCTGTTTTTT.

The J gene is TRBJ2-7, the V gene TRBV11-2; a possible D gene is TRBD2 (5 bases). Germline CDR1 is SGHAT and CDR2 is FQNNGV. This CDR3 is 14 amino acids long. The V gene lost 3 bases and the J gene lost 2 bases, with 11 bases spanning the gap. The CDR3, as DNA: TGTGCCAGCAGCTTTATAGAGGGAGCCTACGAGCAGTACTTC. Its protein is CASSFIEGAYEQYF.

This clone was picked up a small number of times. The rearrangement links TRBV4-3 to TRBJ1-2; D perhaps matches TRBD1 (5 bases). The CDR3 has 13 amino acids. CDR1 is LGHNA and CDR2 is YSLEER in the germline V gene. Trimming removed 3 bases from V and 3 bases from J, with 8 bases in between. The CDR3 sequence is CASSHDSDYGYTF. The CDR3, as DNA: TGCGCCAGCAGCCACGACAGTGACTATGGCTACACCTTC.

This clone was seen once. The V gene is TRBV2, the J gene TRBJ1-1, with D perhaps matching TRBD1 (6 bases). V lost 3 bases to trimming and J lost 0 bases, with 11 bases between them. Germline values: CDR1 SNHLY, CDR2 FYNNEI. This CDR3 is built from 15 residues. The CDR3 here is CASSDGTSMNTEAFF. The CDR3 DNA follows: TGTGCCAGCAGTGATGGGACAAGTATGAACACTGAAGCTTTCTTT. Complete variable domain (other parts from reference TRBV2 and TRBJ1-1): EPEVTQTPSHQVTQMGQEVILRCVPISNHLYFYWYRQILGQKVEFLVSFYNNEISEKSEIFDDQFSVERPDGSNFTLKIRSTKLEDSAMYFCASSDGTSMNTEAFFGQGTRLTVV.

This clone showed up many times. The V and J genes are TRBV7-2 and TRBJ1-1, with D uncertain. The CDR3 length is 13 residues. CDR1 is SGHTA and CDR2 is FQGNSA in the germline V gene. V shed 5 bases and J shed 5 bases, with 12 bases lying between them. DNA of the CDR3: TGTGCCAGCAGCACCTTCCGGGCAACTGAAGCTTTCTTT. This gives the protein CASSTFRATEAFF.

This chain uses TRBV7-6 with TRBJ2-7; a weak D match, TRBD1 (5 bases). The germline V and J ends were trimmed by 5 bases and 0 bases, with 11 bases remaining between them. This CDR3 has 14 amino acids. The V gene's germline CDR1 is SGHVS and CDR2 FNYEAQ. The CDR3 is CASSTGRASYEQYF. The DNA for the CDR3 is TGTGCCAGCAGCACAGGACGAGCCTCCTACGAGCAGTACTTC.

CDR3 DNA sequence: TGTGCCACCAGCGCCCAGCTGATCAGAAACACTGAAGCTTTCTTT. Its protein is CATSAQLIRNTEAFF. The genes are TRBV15 and TRBJ1-1; no firm D call. The length of the CDR3 is 15 residues. The germline V gene encodes CDR1 LNHNV and CDR2 YYDKDF (reference sequence). V lost 5 bases, J lost 2 bases, and 15 bases lay in between.

V is TRBV4-1 and J is TRBJ2-3; TRBD1 matches at 11 bases. The germline V gene has CDR1 MGHRA and CDR2 YSYEKL. V lost 5 bases to trimming and J lost 4 bases; unmatched junction nucleotides: 2. The CDR3 is 14 residues long. The CDR3 here is CASSSGQGADTQYF. The DNA of the CDR3 is TGCGCCAGCAGCTCGGGACAGGGGGCAGATACGCAGTATTTT.

This clone is a singleton in its sample. The chain links TRBV25-1 to TRBJ2-3; possible D gene TRBD2, 7 bases. The CDR3 has 12 amino acids. Trimming stripped 4 bases from V and 7 bases from J, with 9 bases between. Germline V lookup: CDR1 MGHDK, CDR2 SYGVNS. The CDR3 nucleotides read TGTGCCAGCAGTGGGCGGGGGCATACGCAGTATTTT. It translates to CASSGRGHTQYF.

This clone showed up just a few times. The chain couples TRBV7-2 to TRBJ1-5; no reliable D call. Trimming removed 4 bases from V and 0 bases from J, with 4 bases in between. The CDR3 is made up of 13 amino acids. Germline CDR1 reads SGHTA; CDR2 reads FQGNSA. CDR3 loop: CASSSNSNQPQHF. CDR3 nucleotide sequence: TGTGCCAGCAGCTCCAATAGCAATCAGCCCCAGCATTTT.

V usage is TRBV29-1 and J usage is TRBJ2-7, with 13 bases matching TRBD2. The CDR3 totals 14 residues. V shed 6 bases and J 3 bases; nucleotides not matched to a gene: 5. Germline lookup yields CDR1 SQVTM and CDR2 ANQGSEA. CDR3 amino acids: CSVYTSGRVYEQYF. CDR3 in DNA: TGCAGCGTCTACACTAGCGGGAGGGTCTACGAGCAGTACTTC.

The chain has TRBV2 and TRBJ1-2, with 8 bases lining up with TRBD1. The CDR3 has 14 residues. With V trimmed by 7 bases and J by 6 bases, 10 bases remained unmatched. CDR1 SNHLY and CDR2 FYNNEI come from the germline V gene. The CDR3 DNA follows: TGTGCCAGCACCCGGACAGGGAATATTGATGGCTACACCTTC. This translates into CASTRTGNIDGYTF.

This clone was seen a handful of times. The gene calls are TRBV29-1 and TRBJ2-2; perhaps TRBD2 as D (5 bases). V was cut by 2 bases and J by 5 bases, with 15 bases left in between. The CDR3 is 15 residues long. Germline V gene lookup returns CDR1 SQVTM and CDR2 ANQGSEA. For the CDR3, the DNA is TGCAGCGTTGAATTGCGAGACTACAATACCGGGGAGCTGTTTTTT. This sequence encodes CSVELRDYNTGELFF.

Note on this clone: The junction shows a germline mismatch at one end, possibly a read error. V usage is TRBV7-2 and J usage is TRBJ1-5; D possibly corresponds to TRBD1 (5 bases). Looked up from germline, CDR1 is SGHTA and CDR2 is FQGNSA. CDR3 length: 14 residues. CDR3 bases: TGTGCCAGCAGCTCTGGGGGGGGGAATCAACCCCAGCATTTT. It specifies CASSSGGGNQPQHF.

This chain joins TRBV11-2 and TRBJ2-2, with D perhaps given as TRBD1 or TRBD2 (5 bases each). V lost 5 bases and J 8 bases, leaving 12 bases between the germline ends. Germline-derived CDR1 and CDR2 are SGHAT and FQNNGV. This CDR3 has 13 amino acids. The CDR3 protein is CASSARGSGELFF. DNA of the CDR3: TGTGCCAGCAGCGCGAGGGGATCAGGGGAGCTGTTTTTT.